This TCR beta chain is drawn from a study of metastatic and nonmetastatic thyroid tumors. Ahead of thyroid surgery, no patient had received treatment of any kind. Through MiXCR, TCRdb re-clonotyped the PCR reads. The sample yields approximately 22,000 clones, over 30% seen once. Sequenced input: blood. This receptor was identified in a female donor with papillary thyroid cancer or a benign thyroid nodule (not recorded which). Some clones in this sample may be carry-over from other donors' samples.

CDR3 in DNA: TGTGCCACCATCAGGGGAAACGAGCAGTACTTC. Protein sequence: CATIRGNEQYF. The V gene is TRBV6-1, the J gene TRBJ2-7; D might be TRBD1 (6 bases). CDR1 is MNHNS and CDR2 is SASEGT in the germline V gene. V was clipped by 10 bases and J by 5 bases, with 12 bases between them. The CDR3 sequence is 11 residues long.